Detailed here is one TCR beta chain. These data originate in a study of T cells in tuberculosis. The sample's time point: new active TB diagnosis, blood taken before or within 7 days of starting treatment. J lost 2 bases, V lost 0 bases, and 6 bases had no gene match. This CDR3 contains 16 residues. Germline CDR1 reads SGHDT; CDR2 reads YYEEEE. Data came from immunoSEQ multiplex PCR; TCRdb stores just in-frame clones and leaves some out. The data hold tens of thousands of clones, with about 91% observed a single time. The sequence came from an adult with tuberculosis. Some clones in this sample may be carry-over from other donors' samples. The chain links TRBV5-6 to TRBJ2-7, with 9 bases that match TRBD1. The sample was PBMCs, taken at tuberculosis diagnosis. The CDR3 DNA reads TGTGCCAGCAGCTTGGATGGGACAGGGCGCGCCTACGAGCAGTACTTC. Its translation is CASSLDGTGRAYEQYF.